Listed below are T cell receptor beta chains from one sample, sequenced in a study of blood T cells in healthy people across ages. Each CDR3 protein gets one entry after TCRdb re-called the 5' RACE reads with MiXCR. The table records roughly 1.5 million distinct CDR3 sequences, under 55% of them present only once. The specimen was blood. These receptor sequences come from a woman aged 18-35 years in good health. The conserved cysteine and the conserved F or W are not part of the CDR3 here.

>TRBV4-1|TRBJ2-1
ASSQEGRGGFNEQF
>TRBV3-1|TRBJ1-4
ASSQGDGSTNEKLF
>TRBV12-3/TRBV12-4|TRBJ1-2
ASTQPFGYT
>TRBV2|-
ASSGTNGFQETQY
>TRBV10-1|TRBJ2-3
ASTGNRLGTQY
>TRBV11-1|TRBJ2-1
ASSFELAGSAYNEQF
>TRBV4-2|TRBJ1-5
ASSQDTYVGTDNQPQH
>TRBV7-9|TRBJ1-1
ASSLFGPRAEAF
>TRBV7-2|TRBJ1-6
ASSRGNSNSPLH
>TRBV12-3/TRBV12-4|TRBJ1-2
ASSFEAGYT
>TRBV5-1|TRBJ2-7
ASNRGWAYEQY
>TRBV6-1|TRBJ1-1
ASSEARWGSAF
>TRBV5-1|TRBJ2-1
ASSFGAHEQF
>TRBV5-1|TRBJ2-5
ASSLFETVLETQY
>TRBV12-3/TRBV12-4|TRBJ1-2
ASSHRDGLYGYT
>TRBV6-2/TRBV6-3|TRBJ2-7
ASSQPRRYEQY
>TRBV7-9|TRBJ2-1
ASSLVSGLASFEQF
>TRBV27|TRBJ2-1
ASSIPGTRRNEQF
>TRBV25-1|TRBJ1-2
ASHWTGEGYT
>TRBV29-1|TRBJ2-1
SGLSRDNEQF
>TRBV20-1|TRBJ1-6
SARKAGGSPLH
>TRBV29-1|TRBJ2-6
SVASGANVLT
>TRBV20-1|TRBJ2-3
SAYPPGRRSDTQY
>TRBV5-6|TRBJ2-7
ASSLETAEQY